The present entry profiles one T cell receptor beta chain with its context. The antigen remains unidentified. This sample is part of a study of identical twins. Healthy Caucasians were all of the donors. Study-level findings and limits: In cord blood, abundant beta clonotypes had fewer insertions; memory showed no trend. Partly confounded zero-insertion analyses could result from invariant MAIT and iNKT cells. Weaker excess sharing between twins was seen in beta out-of-frame sequences.

MiXCR, applied by TCRdb to the 5' RACE reads, yields one record per CDR3 protein. The sample holds 1.5 million to 2 million distinct CDR3 sequences, around a third seen once. The germline V and J ends were trimmed by 4 bases and 4 bases, with 22 bases remaining between them. The CDR3 length is 18 residues. Germline V lookup: CDR1 SGHAT, CDR2 FQNNGV. Sequencing was done on a sample of cord blood. This rearrangement joins TRBV11-2 to TRBJ2-2, with D maybe TRBD2 (5 bases). The receptor's source is a newborn girl in good health. This chain's CDR3 is CASSSTTLSSPSTGELFF. CDR3 DNA: TGTGCCAGCAGCTCGACTACCTTGTCTAGCCCGAGCACCGGGGAGCTGTTTTTT.